The following is a T cell receptor beta chain sequence with its context. The antigen is undetermined. This record belongs to a study of CD8 T cells in Susac syndrome. Overall study findings and caveats: It was acknowledged by the study that relatively few individuals were included in its TCR sequencing and HLA analysis.

The V gene lost 3 bases and the J gene lost 4 bases, with 10 bases spanning the gap. The CDR3 totals 15 residues. Germline V gene data show CDR1 as LNHNV and CDR2 as YYDKDF (reference sequence). Random hexamers were used to reverse transcribe an amount of 0.5 to 1 ug RNA. TCRdb used MiXCR to reprocess the immunoSEQ multiplex PCR reads, holding one entry per CDR3 protein. Of 65,000 to 75,000 distinct CDR3 sequences listed, just under 95% are singletons. Healthy donors served as the controls. They were matched for age and sex. TEMRA cells were FACS-enriched and CD8+ and CD4+ T cells negatively isolated.

The receptor comes from a human donor in good health. This chain joins TRBV15 and TRBJ1-6; D unclear. Sequencing was carried out using CD8+ T cells from PBMCs. The CDR3 coding sequence is TGTGCCACCAGCAGGGAGCGGGGATATAATTCACCCCTCCACTTT. It yields the protein CATSRERGYNSPLHF.